This TCR beta chain was captured by sequencing in a study of cytomegalovirus exposure and HLA in healthy donors. General observations from the study: Some TCR beta chains (about 170 of them) were listed as cytomegalovirus-associated. The authors later linked a missense DCLRE1C variant to TCR beta V- and J-gene trimming. In an earlier analysis, about 90% or about 30%: the productive usage of most TCR beta V segments.

With regard to this clone: Its matching antigen is unknown.

PCR was performed using 60 Vbeta and 13 Jbeta primers. Generated by immunoSEQ multiplex PCR, the TCRdb table keeps only in-frame clones and is missing some. The sample comprises some 150,000 clones, over 80% of which are singletons, and around 4.4% rests with the top ten. CDR3 length: 14 residues. V lost 4 bases to trimming and J lost 6 bases; unmatched junction nucleotides: 5. CDR1 and CDR2 (germline): SGHTA, FQGTGA. V is TRBV7-3 and J is TRBJ2-1; 8 bases map to TRBD1. Sequenced input: PBMCs. This TCR derives from a woman in her forties or fifties in good health and CMV-seropositive. The CDR3 nucleotides are TGTGCCAGCAGCTCTGGACAGGGATCCAATGAGCAGTTCTTC. Residues: CASSSGQGSNEQFF.